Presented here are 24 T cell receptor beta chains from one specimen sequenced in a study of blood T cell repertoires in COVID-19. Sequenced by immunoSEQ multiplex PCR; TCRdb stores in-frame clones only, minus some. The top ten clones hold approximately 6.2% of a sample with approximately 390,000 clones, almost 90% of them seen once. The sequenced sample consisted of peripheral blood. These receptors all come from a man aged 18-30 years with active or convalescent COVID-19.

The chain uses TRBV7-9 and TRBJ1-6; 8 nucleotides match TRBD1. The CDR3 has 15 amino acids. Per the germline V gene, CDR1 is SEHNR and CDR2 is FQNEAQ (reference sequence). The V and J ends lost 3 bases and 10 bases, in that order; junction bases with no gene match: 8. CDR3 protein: CASSFWTGYGSPLHF. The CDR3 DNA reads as TGTGCCAGCAGCTTCTGGACAGGGTATGGGTCACCCCTCCACTTT.

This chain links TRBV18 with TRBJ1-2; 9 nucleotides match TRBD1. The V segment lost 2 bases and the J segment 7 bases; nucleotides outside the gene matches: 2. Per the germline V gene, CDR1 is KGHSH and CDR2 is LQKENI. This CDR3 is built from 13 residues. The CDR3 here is CASSPAGQGGYTF. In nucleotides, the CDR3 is TGTGCCAGCTCACCAGCGGGACAGGGTGGCTACACCTTC.

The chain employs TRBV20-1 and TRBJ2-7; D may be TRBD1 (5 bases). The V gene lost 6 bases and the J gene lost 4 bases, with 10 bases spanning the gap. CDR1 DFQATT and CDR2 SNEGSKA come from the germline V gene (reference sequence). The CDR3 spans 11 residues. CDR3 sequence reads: CSAGGQYEQYF. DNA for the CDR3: TGCAGTGCGGGCGGACAATACGAGCAGTACTTC.

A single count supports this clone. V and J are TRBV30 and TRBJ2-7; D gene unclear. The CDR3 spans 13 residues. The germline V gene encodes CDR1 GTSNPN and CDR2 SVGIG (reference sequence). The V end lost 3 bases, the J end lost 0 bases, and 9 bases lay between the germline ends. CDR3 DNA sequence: TGTGCCTGGAGCGGTTTCAACTCCTACGAGCAGTACTTC. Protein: CAWSGFNSYEQYF.

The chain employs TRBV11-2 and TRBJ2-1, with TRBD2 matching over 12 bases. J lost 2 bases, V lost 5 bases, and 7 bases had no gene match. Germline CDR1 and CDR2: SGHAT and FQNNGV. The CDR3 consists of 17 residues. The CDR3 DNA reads TGTGCCAGCAGCCCGGGACTAGCGGGCCCAGCCTACAATGAGCAGTTCTTC. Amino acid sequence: CASSPGLAGPAYNEQFF.

The CDR3 reads CASSPSGRAGDTQYF. CDR3 coding DNA: TGTGCCAGTAGTCCTAGCGGGAGGGCCGGGGATACGCAGTATTTT. The chain has TRBV19 and TRBJ2-3; 12 positions agree with TRBD2. Germline loops: CDR1 LNHDA, CDR2 SQIVND (reference sequence). Trimming removed 5 bases from V and 6 bases from J; junction bases left unmatched: 6. The CDR3 runs 15 residues.

CDR3 in amino acids: CASSLGQGSNQPQHF. The CDR3 nucleotides are TGTGCCAGCTCACTGGGGCAGGGAAGCAATCAGCCCCAGCATTTT. The V call is TRBV18, the J call TRBJ1-5; the D gene is possibly TRBD1 (5 bases). The CDR3 totals 15 residues. V was clipped by 4 bases and J by 1 base, with 11 bases between them. Germline V gene lookup returns CDR1 KGHSH and CDR2 LQKENI.

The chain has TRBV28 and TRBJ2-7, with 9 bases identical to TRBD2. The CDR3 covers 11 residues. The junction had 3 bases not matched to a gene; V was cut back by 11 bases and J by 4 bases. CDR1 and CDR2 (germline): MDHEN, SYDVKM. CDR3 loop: CAAGLAYEQYF. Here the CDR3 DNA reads TGTGCCGCGGGACTAGCTTACGAGCAGTACTTC.

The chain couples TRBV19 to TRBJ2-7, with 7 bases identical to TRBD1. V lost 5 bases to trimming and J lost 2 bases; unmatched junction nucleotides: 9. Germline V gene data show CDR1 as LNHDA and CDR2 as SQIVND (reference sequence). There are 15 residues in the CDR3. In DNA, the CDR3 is TGTGCCAGTAGTCCCGCAGGGGGAGCTACCTACGAGCAGTACTTC. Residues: CASSPAGGATYEQYF. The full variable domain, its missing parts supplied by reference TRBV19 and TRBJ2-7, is DGGITQSPKYLFRKEGQNVTLSCEQNLNHDAMYWYRQDPGQGLRLIYYSQIVNDFQKGDIAEGYSVSREKKESFPLTVTSAQKNPTAFYLCASSPAGGATYEQYFGPGTRLTVT.

The CDR3: CASTQRGEKLFF. The CDR3 DNA sequence: TGTGCCAGCACCCAGCGGGGGGAAAAACTGTTTTTT. This chain uses TRBV28 with TRBJ1-4; possible D gene TRBD1, 5 bases. The CDR3 is 12 residues long. V lost 7 bases to trimming and J lost 8 bases, with 11 bases between them. The germline V gene encodes CDR1 MDHEN and CDR2 SYDVKM.

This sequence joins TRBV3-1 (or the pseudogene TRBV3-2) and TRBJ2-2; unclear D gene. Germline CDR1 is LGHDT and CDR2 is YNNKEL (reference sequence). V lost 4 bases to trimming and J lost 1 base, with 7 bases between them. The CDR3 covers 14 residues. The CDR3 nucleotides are TGTGCCAGCAGCCTCCGACAGAACACCGGGGAGCTGTTTTTT. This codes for CASSLRQNTGELFF.

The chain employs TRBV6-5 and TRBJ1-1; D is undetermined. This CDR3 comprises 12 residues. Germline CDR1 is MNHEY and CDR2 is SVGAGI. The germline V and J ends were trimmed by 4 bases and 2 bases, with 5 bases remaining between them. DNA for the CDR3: TGTGCCAGCAGTTGGGCAAACACTGAAGCTTTCTTT. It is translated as CASSWANTEAFF.

The CDR3 DNA reads TGTGCCAGCAGGGCACTTGGGGACTACTCCTACGAGCAGTACTTC. It specifies CASRALGDYSYEQYF. The chain combines TRBV13 with TRBJ2-7; 7 bases align to TRBD2. With V trimmed by 6 bases and J by 0 bases, 8 bases remained unmatched. The CDR3 loop spans 15 amino acids. Germline V gives CDR1 PRHDT, CDR2 FYEKMQ (reference sequence).

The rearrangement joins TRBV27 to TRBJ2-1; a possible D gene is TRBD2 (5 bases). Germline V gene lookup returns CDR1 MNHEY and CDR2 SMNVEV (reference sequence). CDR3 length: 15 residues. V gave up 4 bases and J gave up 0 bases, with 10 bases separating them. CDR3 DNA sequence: TGTGCCAGCAGTTCGGGGATTAGCTCCTACAATGAGCAGTTCTTC. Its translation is CASSSGISSYNEQFF.

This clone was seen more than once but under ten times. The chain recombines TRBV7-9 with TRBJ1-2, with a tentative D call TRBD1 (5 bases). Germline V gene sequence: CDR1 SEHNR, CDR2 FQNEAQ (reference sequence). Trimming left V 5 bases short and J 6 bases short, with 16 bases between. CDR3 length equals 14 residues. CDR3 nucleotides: TGTGCCAGCAGCGAAAGGGGTCCCAACCATGGCTACACCTTC. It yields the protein CASSERGPNHGYTF.

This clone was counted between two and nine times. CDR3 DNA: TGTGCCAGCAGCTTAGCGGGGGGGGGACTCAACTATGGCTACACCTTC. Translated, it gives CASSLAGGGLNYGYTF. The genes are TRBV7-8 and TRBJ1-2; TRBD1 is a possible D gene (5 bases). V lost 0 bases, J lost 2 bases, and 13 bases lay in between. The CDR3 runs to 16 residues. Germline V gene sequence: CDR1 SGHVS, CDR2 FQNEAQ.

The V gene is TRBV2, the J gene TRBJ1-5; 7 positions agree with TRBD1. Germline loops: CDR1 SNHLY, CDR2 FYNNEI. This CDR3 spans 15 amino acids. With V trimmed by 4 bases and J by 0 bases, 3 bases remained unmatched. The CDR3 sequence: CASSATGVSNQPQHF. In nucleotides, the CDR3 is TGTGCCAGCAGTGCAACAGGGGTTAGCAATCAGCCCCAGCATTTT.

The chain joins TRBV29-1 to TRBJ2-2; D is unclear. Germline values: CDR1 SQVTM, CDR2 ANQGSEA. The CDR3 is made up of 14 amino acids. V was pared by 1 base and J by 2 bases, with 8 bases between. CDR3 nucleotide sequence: TGCAGCGTTGAAGTCAGTCCAAACACCGGGGAGCTGTTTTTT. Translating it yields CSVEVSPNTGELFF.

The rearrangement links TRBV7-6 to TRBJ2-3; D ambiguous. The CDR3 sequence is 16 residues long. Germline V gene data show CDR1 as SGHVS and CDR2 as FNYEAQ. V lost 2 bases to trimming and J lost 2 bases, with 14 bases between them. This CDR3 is CASSLIPASPTDTQYF. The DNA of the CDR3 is TGTGCCAGCAGCTTAATTCCCGCGAGCCCCACAGATACGCAGTATTTT.

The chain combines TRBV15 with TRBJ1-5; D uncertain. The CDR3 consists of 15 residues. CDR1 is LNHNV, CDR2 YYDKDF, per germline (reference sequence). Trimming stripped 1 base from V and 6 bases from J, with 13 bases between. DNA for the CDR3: TGTGCCACCAGCAGAGTTCCGCCGGCGGGTCAGCCCCAGCATTTT. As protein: CATSRVPPAGQPQHF.

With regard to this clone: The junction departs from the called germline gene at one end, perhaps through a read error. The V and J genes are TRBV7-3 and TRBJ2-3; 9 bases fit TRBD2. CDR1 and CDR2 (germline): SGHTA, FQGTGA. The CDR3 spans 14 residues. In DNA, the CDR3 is TGTGCCGGCAGCTTTGCGGGGGGGCCAGATACGCAGTATTTT. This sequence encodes CAGSFAGGPDTQYF.

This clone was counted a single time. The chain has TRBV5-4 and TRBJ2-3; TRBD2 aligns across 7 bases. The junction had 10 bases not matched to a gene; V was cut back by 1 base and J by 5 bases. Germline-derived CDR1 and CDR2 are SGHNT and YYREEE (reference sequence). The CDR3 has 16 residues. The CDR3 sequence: CASSLRSSGYLDTQYF. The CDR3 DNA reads TGTGCCAGCAGCTTGCGGTCTAGCGGATATTTAGATACGCAGTATTTT.

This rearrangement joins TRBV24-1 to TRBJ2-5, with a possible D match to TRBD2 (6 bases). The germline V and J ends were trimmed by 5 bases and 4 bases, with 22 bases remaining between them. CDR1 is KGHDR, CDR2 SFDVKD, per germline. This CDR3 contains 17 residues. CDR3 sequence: CATSGLAAGRLAETQYF. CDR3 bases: TGTGCCACCAGTGGGTTGGCCGCGGGACGATTGGCAGAGACCCAGTACTTC.

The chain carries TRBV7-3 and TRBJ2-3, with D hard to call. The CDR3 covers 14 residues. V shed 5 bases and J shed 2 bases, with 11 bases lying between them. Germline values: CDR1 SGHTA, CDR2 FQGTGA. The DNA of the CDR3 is TGTGCCAGCAGCCCGACTCCGAACACAGATACGCAGTATTTT. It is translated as CASSPTPNTDTQYF. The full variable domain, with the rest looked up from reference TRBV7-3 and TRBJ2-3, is GAGVSQTPSNKVTEKGKYVELRCDPISGHTALYWYRQSLGQGPEFLIYFQGTGAADDSGLPNDRFFAVRPEGSVSTLKIQRTERGDSAVYLCASSPTPNTDTQYFGPGTRLTVL.